Listed here is a single T cell receptor beta chain. Its cognate antigen has yet to be identified. It has no much larger one-base neighbor in the sample; base qualities were not kept. The immunoSEQ Assay was used to sequence TCRbeta CDR3 regions. After extraction, genomic DNA underwent amplification by bias-controlled multiplex PCR, followed by high-throughput sequencing. The authors processed their data as follows. To quantify the absolute abundance of every unique TCRbeta CDR3 region, sequences were collapsed and filtered. T cell fraction was estimated by normalizing TCRbeta template counts to usable DNA, with usable DNA measured through amplification of reference genes found in all nucleated cells. Repertoire TCRs were annotated as SARS-CoV-2-specific by exact matching of V gene, CDR3 amino acid sequence and J gene to a known reactive TCR set. The reference SARS-CoV-2 TCR set was obtained from MIRA and was filtered for enrichment in COVID-19-positive ImmuneCODE repertoires, whereby public or cross-reactive TCRs were removed. Based on the MIRA antigens, annotated TCRs were further analysed at the level of specific ORF or position within ORF. Breadth was defined as annotated unique rearrangements over total unique productive rearrangements; depth was the summed frequency of those rearrangements. TCR breadth was compared between groups using two-sided Wilcoxon rank-sum tests. TCRdb provides this immuneACCESS table in a form limited to in-frame rearrangements. Some clones are lacking; in checked studies, under half of them reflect an unresolved V gene, and why the rest are absent is not known. From that table come the V and J calls and clone size; the DNA was used to work out D and trimming. This sample gives about 440,000 clones in total; 90% of them show up just once. Clones ranked in the top ten supply around 4.5% of the sample.

The treatment or condition label for this specimen denotes: some 19 received Ad26.COV2.S at low or high dose, single or two shots; 5 received placebo; per-sample allocation not given. For vaccine and placebo recipients, repertoires were sequenced using samples collected on day 63 after the first injection. Between 29 July and 7 August 2020, Cohort 1b enrolled some 25 adults aged 18-55 years at one site in Boston, USA. Ad26.COV2.S was a replication-incompetent adenovirus type 26 vector expressing a prefusion-stabilized SARS-CoV-2 spike protein from the original Wuhan strain. This entry is derived from a study of Ad26.COV2.S vaccination and SARS-CoV-2 variants (dated by TCRdb to about 2021). Turning to the overall study: Vaccine-arm donors came from COV1001, a multicentre, randomized, double-blind, placebo-controlled phase I-IIa trial of Ad26.COV2.S in healthy adults. Dosing of Ad26.COV2.S was intramuscular, at either 5x10^10 or 1x10^11 viral particles, delivered as one shot or as two shots spaced 56 days apart. Trial participants were randomized into five groups of five, in which low-dose or high-dose Ad26.COV2.S was given once or twice, or placebo was given on both occasions. Throughout the experiments and outcome assessment, investigators stayed blinded to trial group allocation. A total of some 30 samples were included in the TCR-sequenced set, comprising around 19 Ad26.COV2.S vaccine recipients, 5 placebo recipients and 8 SARS-CoV-2 convalescent individuals. The specificity and breadth of SARS-CoV-2-reactive T cell receptors after Ad26.COV2.S vaccination were assessed by TCRbeta repertoire sequencing.

The investigation overall reported the following: After vaccination, spike-specific CD8+ and CD4+ T cell responses were reported to show substantial breadth. Spike-specific TCR breadth was higher in Ad26.COV2.S recipients than in placebo recipients (P = 0.0014). The study was not powered for comparison of responses between vaccine doses or regimens. Comparable non-spike TCR breadth was observed between vaccine and placebo recipients, consistent with only spike being contained in the vaccine. According to the authors, total T cell responses may have been underestimated by the TCR breadth and depth analyses.

The source of this sequence is a person between 18 and 65 years old who received the Ad26.COV2.S COVID-19 vaccine or a placebo. Here the sequenced sample was peripheral blood, taken in a trial of Ad26.COV2.S vaccine versus placebo.

The CDR3 amino acid sequence is: CASRRLAGDIYNEQFF. The nucleotides are TGTGCCAGCAGGAGACTAGCGGGAGATATTTACAATGAGCAGTTCTTC. Rearrangement joined TRBV2 to TRBJ2-1; 12 middle bases align to TRBD2. V lost 6 bases and J lost 4 bases, and the count of bases not matched to a germline gene is 7. The CDR3 runs 16 amino acids, cysteine and phenylalanine included. Only the CDR3 DNA stays, 48 bases, in frame from base 1. In the germline V gene, CDR1 corresponds to SNHLY and CDR2 to FYNNEI.